The sequence of this T cell receptor (beta chain) was determined in a study of Graves' ophthalmopathy and Graves' hyperthyroidism. There are 11 residues in the CDR3. V was clipped by 2 bases and J by 6 bases, with 8 bases between them. Looked up from germline, CDR1 is GTSNPN and CDR2 is SVGIG (reference sequence). Amplified material comprised TCR beta CDR3 regions derived from RNA transcripts. An initial RT-PCR round employing HTBI primers preceded a second-round multiplex PCR. TCRdb ran MiXCR on the multiplex PCR reads and lists one entry per CDR3 protein. This table has about 480,000 distinct CDR3 sequences, approximately 14% appearing once. This clonotype was observed many times.

Sequencing was carried out using blood. This sequence was found in a woman in her 30s with Graves' ophthalmopathy. The chain has TRBV30 and TRBJ2-7; D is ambiguous. The CDR3, as DNA: TGTGCCTGGAGTTCTGGGTCCGAGCAGTACTTC. Translating it yields CAWSSGSEQYF.